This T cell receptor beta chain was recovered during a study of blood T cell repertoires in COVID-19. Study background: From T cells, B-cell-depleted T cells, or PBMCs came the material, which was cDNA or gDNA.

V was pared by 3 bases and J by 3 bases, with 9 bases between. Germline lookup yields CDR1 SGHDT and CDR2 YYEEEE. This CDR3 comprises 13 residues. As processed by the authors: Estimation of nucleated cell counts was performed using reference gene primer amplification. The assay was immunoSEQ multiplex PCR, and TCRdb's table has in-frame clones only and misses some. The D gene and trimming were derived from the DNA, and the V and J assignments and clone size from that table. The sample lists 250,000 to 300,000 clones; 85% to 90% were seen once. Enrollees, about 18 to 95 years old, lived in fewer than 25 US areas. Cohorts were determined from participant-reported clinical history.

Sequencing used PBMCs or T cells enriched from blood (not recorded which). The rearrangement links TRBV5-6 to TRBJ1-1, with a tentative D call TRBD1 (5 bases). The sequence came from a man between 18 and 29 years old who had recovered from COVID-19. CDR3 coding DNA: TGTGCCAGCAGCTCACAGGTGCACACTGAAGCTTTCTTT. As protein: CASSSQVHTEAFF.